A selection of T cell receptor beta chains follows, all from one sample in a study of blood T cell repertoires in COVID-19. The protocol was immunoSEQ multiplex PCR, while the TCRdb copy is restricted to in-frame clones and leaves out a portion. The sample has fewer than 400,000 clones, about 90% seen once; the top ten hold 1.7%. The sequencing sample was made of PBMCs or T cells enriched from blood (not recorded which). These receptors were collected from a woman in her 30s who had recovered from COVID-19. Each CDR3 is given with its conserved first and last residue. The D gene is left open where the match is weak. Where a row states a size, it is once, few, many or the class of an expanded clone; other rows omit it.

d_gene: TRBD2; j_gene: TRBJ2-1; abundance: NA; v_gene: TRBV6-5; CDR3nt: TGTGCCAGCAGTTACGGCCTAGCGGGGCCATACAATGAGCAGTTCTTC; CDR3aa: CASSYGLAGPYNEQFF
d_gene: TRBD1; j_gene: TRBJ1-1; abundance: NA; v_gene: TRBV14; CDR3nt: TGTGCCAGCAGACTACAGGGGAGCACTGAAGCTTTCTTT; CDR3aa: CASRLQGSTEAFF
d_gene: TRBD2; j_gene: TRBJ2-1; abundance: NA; v_gene: TRBV7-2; CDR3nt: TGTGCCAGCAGCCTTATACCGGGGGGGCGGGATGAGCAGTTCTTC; CDR3aa: CASSLIPGGRDEQFF
d_gene: NA; j_gene: TRBJ1-6; abundance: NA; v_gene: TRBV28; CDR3nt: TGTGCCAGCAGTTTAATGCGTCTTACTGCAAGTTCACCCCTCCACTTT; CDR3aa: CASSLMRLTASSPLHF
d_gene: NA; j_gene: TRBJ1-4; abundance: NA; v_gene: TRBV4-2; CDR3nt: TGTGCCAGCAGCCAAGATCGGGGACTCACTTGGGAGGAAAAACTGTTTTTT; CDR3aa: CASSQDRGLTWEEKLFF
d_gene: TRBD1; j_gene: TRBJ2-7; abundance: NA; v_gene: TRBV6-2/TRBV6-3; CDR3nt: TGTGCCAGCAGTTACCGCAACAGGGGGGACGAGCAGTACTTC; CDR3aa: CASSYRNRGDEQYF
d_gene: NA; j_gene: TRBJ2-5; abundance: NA; v_gene: TRBV18; CDR3nt: TGTGCCAGCTCACTGGGCCTAGCTGAGACCCAGTACTTC; CDR3aa: CASSLGLAETQYF
d_gene: TRBD1; j_gene: TRBJ2-5; abundance: few; v_gene: TRBV28; CDR3nt: TGTGCCAGCAGTTACCCCGGGACAGGGGTAGAGACCCAGTACTTC; CDR3aa: CASSYPGTGVETQYF
d_gene: TRBD2; j_gene: TRBJ2-1; abundance: once; v_gene: TRBV29-1; CDR3nt: TGCAGCGTTGAAGAAAGCGGGAGCTCCTACAATGAGCAGTTCTTC; CDR3aa: CSVEESGSSYNEQFF
d_gene: TRBD1; j_gene: TRBJ2-5; abundance: NA; v_gene: TRBV18; CDR3nt: TGTGCCAGCTCACCACCGACAGGGGTATGGAAGACCCAGTACTTC; CDR3aa: CASSPPTGVWKTQYF
d_gene: TRBD2; j_gene: TRBJ2-3; abundance: NA; v_gene: TRBV7-3; CDR3nt: TGTGCCAGCAGCTTAACTAGCGGGGGGCCCGGTACGCAGTATTTT; CDR3aa: CASSLTSGGPGTQYF
d_gene: TRBD2; j_gene: TRBJ2-2; abundance: few; v_gene: TRBV7-3; CDR3nt: TGTGCCAGCAGGCCCACTAGCGGCACCACCGGGGAGCTGTTTTTT; CDR3aa: CASRPTSGTTGELFF
d_gene: TRBD2; j_gene: TRBJ2-3; abundance: NA; v_gene: TRBV7-2; CDR3nt: TGTGCCAGCAGCTTAGGACTAGCGGGGGGGCAGGGTACGCAGTATTTT; CDR3aa: CASSLGLAGGQGTQYF
d_gene: TRBD1; j_gene: TRBJ2-7; abundance: NA; v_gene: TRBV7-9; CDR3nt: TGTGCCAGCAGCTCAAAGCCGGGACAGGCCTACGAGCAGTACTTC; CDR3aa: CASSSKPGQAYEQYF
d_gene: TRBD2; j_gene: TRBJ2-3; abundance: NA; v_gene: TRBV19; CDR3nt: TGTGCCAGTAGTATAGGGACTACGGGGGGAGATACGCAGTATTTT; CDR3aa: CASSIGTTGGDTQYF
d_gene: TRBD1; j_gene: TRBJ1-2; abundance: NA; v_gene: TRBV30; CDR3nt: TGTGCCTGGAGTGTAAAGGGGGCTGGTGGCTACACCTTC; CDR3aa: CAWSVKGAGGYTF
d_gene: NA; j_gene: TRBJ1-1; abundance: NA; v_gene: TRBV20-1; CDR3nt: TGCAGTGCTAGTCCGACAGGCGATGAAGCTTTCTTT; CDR3aa: CSASPTGDEAFF
d_gene: NA; j_gene: TRBJ1-3; abundance: NA; v_gene: TRBV19; CDR3nt: TGTGCCAGTAGTAACCTCCGGAGCGGCGCGGGCGGAGGGCGGCGAAACACCATATATTTT; CDR3aa: CASSNLRSGAGGGRRNTIYF
d_gene: TRBD2; j_gene: TRBJ2-2; abundance: NA; v_gene: TRBV10-1; CDR3nt: TGCGCCAGCAGTGGGGGACTAGCGGACGCTCCCGCCGGGGAGCTGTTTTTT; CDR3aa: CASSGGLADAPAGELFF
d_gene: TRBD1; j_gene: TRBJ2-5; abundance: NA; v_gene: TRBV11-3; CDR3nt: TGTGCCAGCAGCTTAGGGACAGGGCAAGAGACCCAGTACTTC; CDR3aa: CASSLGTGQETQYF
d_gene: TRBD1; j_gene: TRBJ1-1; abundance: NA; v_gene: TRBV10-2; CDR3nt: TGCGCCAGCAGTATGGACAGGGCCTTGAATTTGAACACTGAAGCTTTCTTT; CDR3aa: CASSMDRALNLNTEAFF
d_gene: NA; j_gene: TRBJ2-5; abundance: NA; v_gene: TRBV30; CDR3nt: TGTGCCTGGAGTGTACAAATCCAAGAGACCCAGTACTTC; CDR3aa: CAWSVQIQETQYF
d_gene: NA; j_gene: TRBJ2-2; abundance: NA; v_gene: TRBV30; CDR3nt: TGTGCCTGGAGTGTACTTCAGAACACCGGGGAGCTGTTTTTT; CDR3aa: CAWSVLQNTGELFF
d_gene: NA; j_gene: TRBJ2-1; abundance: few; v_gene: TRBV18; CDR3nt: TGTGCCAGCTCACCACCGGGCAGCGGAAGGGATGAGCAGTTCTTC; CDR3aa: CASSPPGSGRDEQFF
d_gene: TRBD2; j_gene: TRBJ2-1; abundance: NA; v_gene: TRBV5-6; CDR3nt: TGTGCCAGCAGCTTGGGAGTTAGCGGGTCCCCTCAGTTCTTC; CDR3aa: CASSLGVSGSPQFF
d_gene: TRBD1; j_gene: TRBJ1-4; abundance: NA; v_gene: TRBV12-3/TRBV12-4; CDR3nt: TGTGCCAGCAGTTTTTTAGGGACAGCAAAACTGTTTTTT; CDR3aa: CASSFLGTAKLFF
d_gene: TRBD2; j_gene: TRBJ2-1; abundance: NA; v_gene: TRBV4-1; CDR3nt: TGCGCCAGCAGCCAAGGGGCAAGCGGGGGCTTATACAATGAGCAGTTCTTC; CDR3aa: CASSQGASGGLYNEQFF
d_gene: NA; j_gene: TRBJ1-4; abundance: NA; v_gene: TRBV28; CDR3nt: TGTGCCAGCAGGTTGACAGGCGTCGAAAAACTGTTTTTT; CDR3aa: CASRLTGVEKLFF
d_gene: NA; j_gene: TRBJ2-4; abundance: once; v_gene: TRBV6-5; CDR3nt: TGTGCCAGCAGTTACGACACAGTCATAGCCAAAAACATTCAGTACTTC; CDR3aa: CASSYDTVIAKNIQYF
d_gene: TRBD2; j_gene: TRBJ2-1; abundance: few; v_gene: TRBV11-2; CDR3nt: TGTGCCAGCAGCCCATTAGCGGGAGGGTCCTACAATGAGCAGTTCTTC; CDR3aa: CASSPLAGGSYNEQFF
d_gene: TRBD1; j_gene: TRBJ1-2; abundance: NA; v_gene: TRBV5-5; CDR3nt: TGTGCCAGCAGCCTGACAGGGACCTATGGCTACACCTTC; CDR3aa: CASSLTGTYGYTF
d_gene: NA; j_gene: TRBJ1-2; abundance: NA; v_gene: TRBV29-1; CDR3nt: TGCAGCGTTCTCCGGACTAAGGAAGGACTTGGCTATGGCTACACCTTC; CDR3aa: CSVLRTKEGLGYGYTF
d_gene: NA; j_gene: TRBJ1-6; abundance: NA; v_gene: TRBV7-9; CDR3nt: TGTGCCAGCAGCTTAGCGGATGTAACAGTACCCAATTCACCCCTCCACTTT; CDR3aa: CASSLADVTVPNSPLHF
d_gene: TRBD2; j_gene: TRBJ2-3; abundance: NA; v_gene: TRBV5-5; CDR3nt: TGTGCCAGCGACCGAGAGCGGGGGGTACTTAGAGATACGCAGTATTTT; CDR3aa: CASDRERGVLRDTQYF